Included here is one T cell receptor beta chain sequence, with context. Antigen specificity is unknown. A much larger clone lies one base from this, so it may be a read error. The repertoire was sequenced with immunoSEQ multiplex PCR; TCRdb's copy has only in-frame clones and lacks some. The table shows 550,000 to 850,000 clones, with 55% to 80% occurring only once. These data belong to a study of shared clonotypes between healthy human individuals. Study-level findings and limits: It was only blood that was sampled, and tissue repertoires likely differ. Estimated richness was generally greater in naive than memory subsets.

V gave up 5 bases and J gave up 3 bases, with 10 bases separating them. CDR1 is SGHAT and CDR2 is FQDESV in the germline V gene (reference sequence). This CDR3 spans 13 amino acids. The sequencing input was memory CD4+ T cells sorted from blood. As to subset: CD45RA-negative fraction. This chain joins TRBV11-1 and TRBJ1-1; D gene ambiguous. This TCR derives from a woman aged 25 to 39 in good health. CDR3 sequence (DNA): TGTGCCAGCAGCAACCAGAGGGACACTGAAGCTTTCTTT. Encoded protein: CASSNQRDTEAFF. Using reference TRBV11-1 and TRBJ1-1 for the parts outside the CDR3, the full variable domain is EAEVAQSPRYKITEKSQAVAFWCDPISGHATLYWYRQILGQGPELLVQFQDESVVDDSQLPKDRFSAERLKGVDSTLKIQPAELGDSAMYLCASSNQRDTEAFFGQGTRLTVV.